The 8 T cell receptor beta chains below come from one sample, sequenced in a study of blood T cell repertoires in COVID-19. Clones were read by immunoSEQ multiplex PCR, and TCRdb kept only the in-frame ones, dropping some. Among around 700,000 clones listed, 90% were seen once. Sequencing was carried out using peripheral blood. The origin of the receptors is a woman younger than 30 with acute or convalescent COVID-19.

CDR3 region: CASGGARTEAFF. The CDR3 DNA follows: TGTGCCAGCGGGGGGGCGAGGACTGAAGCTTTCTTT. The chain is built from TRBV6-5 and TRBJ1-1; a possible D gene is TRBD1 (6 bases). V lost 8 bases and J 5 bases, leaving 12 bases between the germline ends. The germline gives CDR1 MNHEY, CDR2 SVGAGI. The CDR3 length is 12 residues.

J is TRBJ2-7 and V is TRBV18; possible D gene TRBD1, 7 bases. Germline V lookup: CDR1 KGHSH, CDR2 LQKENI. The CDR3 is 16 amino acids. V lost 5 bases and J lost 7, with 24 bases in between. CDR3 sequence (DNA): TGTGCCAGCTCATCGCTCAAGGGACAGCGGGCGTTGGAGCAGTACTTC. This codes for CASSSLKGQRALEQYF. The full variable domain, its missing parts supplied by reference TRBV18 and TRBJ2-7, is NAGVMQNPRHLVRRRGQEARLRCSPMKGHSHVYWYRQLPEEGLKFMVYLQKENIIDESGMPKERFSAEFPKEGPSILRIQQVVRGDSAAYFCASSSLKGQRALEQYFGPGTRLTVT.

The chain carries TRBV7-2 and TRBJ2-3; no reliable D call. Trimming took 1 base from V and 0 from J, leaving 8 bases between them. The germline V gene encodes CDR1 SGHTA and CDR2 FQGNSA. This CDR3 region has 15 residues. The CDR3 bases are TGTGCCAGCAGCTTAGTTGTCGGGAGCACAGATACGCAGTATTTT. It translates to CASSLVVGSTDTQYF.

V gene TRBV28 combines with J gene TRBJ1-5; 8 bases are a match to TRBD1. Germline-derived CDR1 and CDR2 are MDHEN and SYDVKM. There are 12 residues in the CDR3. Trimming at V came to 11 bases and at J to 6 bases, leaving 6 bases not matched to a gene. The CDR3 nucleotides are TGTGCCGTCAGGACAGGGCGTCAGCCCCAGCATTTT. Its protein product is CAVRTGRQPQHF. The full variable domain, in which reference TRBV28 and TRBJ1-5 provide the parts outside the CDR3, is DVKVTQSSRYLVKRTGEKVFLECVQDMDHENMFWYRQDPGLGLRLIYFSYDVKMKEKGDIPEGYSVSREKKERFSLILESASTNQTSMYLCAVRTGRQPQHFGDGTRLSIL.

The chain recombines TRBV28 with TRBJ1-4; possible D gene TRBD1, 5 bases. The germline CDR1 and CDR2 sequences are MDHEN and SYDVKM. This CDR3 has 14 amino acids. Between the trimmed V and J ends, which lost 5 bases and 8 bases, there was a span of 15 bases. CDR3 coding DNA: TGTGCCAGCAGTGGGGGGGGTGATGGGGAAAAACTGTTTTTT. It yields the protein CASSGGGDGEKLFF.

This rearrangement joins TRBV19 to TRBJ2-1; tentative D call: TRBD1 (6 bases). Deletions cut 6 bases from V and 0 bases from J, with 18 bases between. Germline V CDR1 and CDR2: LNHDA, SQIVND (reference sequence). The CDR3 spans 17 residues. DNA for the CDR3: TGTGCCAGTAGCCGATTGGGGGCCGGGAACTCCTACAATGAGCAGTTCTTC. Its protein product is CASSRLGAGNSYNEQFF.

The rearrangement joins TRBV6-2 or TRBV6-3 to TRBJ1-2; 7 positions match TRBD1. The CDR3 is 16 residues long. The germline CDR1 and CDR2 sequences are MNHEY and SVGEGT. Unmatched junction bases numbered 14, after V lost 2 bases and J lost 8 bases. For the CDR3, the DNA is TGTGCCAGCAGTTACATCCTGAAGACAGGGCACAGCGGCTACACCTTC. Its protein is CASSYILKTGHSGYTF.

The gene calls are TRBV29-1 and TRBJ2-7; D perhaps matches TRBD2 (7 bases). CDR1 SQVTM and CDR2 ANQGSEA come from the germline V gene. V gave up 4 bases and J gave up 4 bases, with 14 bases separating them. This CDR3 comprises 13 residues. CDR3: CSVGGGEKYEQYF. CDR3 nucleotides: TGCAGCGTTGGAGGGGGGGAAAAATACGAGCAGTACTTC.